The rows below give T cell receptor beta chains drawn from one sample of a study of blood T cell repertoires in COVID-19. Clones were sequenced by immunoSEQ multiplex PCR, and TCRdb holds only the in-frame ones, with some missing. The data hold some 150,000 clones, with more than 75% observed a single time. Sequences were obtained from peripheral blood. These receptor sequences come from a human donor in a cohort sampled during active COVID-19. Each CDR3 is given with its conserved first and last residue. The order of the fields is V gene, D gene, J gene, clone size, CDR3 DNA, CDR3 protein. The D gene is left open where the match is weak. Size is stated for part of the rows, as once, few or many counts, or as a class when the clone is expanded.

TRBV28	.	TRBJ2-7	.	TGTGCCAGCAGTCCCATGGACACGACCTACGAGCAGTACTTC	CASSPMDTTYEQYF
TRBV7-9	TRBD2	TRBJ2-3	.	TGTGCCAGCAGCCGGATGAGACTAGCGGGGGGTGGAGATACGCAGTATTTT	CASSRMRLAGGGDTQYF
TRBV20-1	TRBD1	TRBJ1-1	.	TGCAGTGCTAGTTGGAGGGGGCGGGTCACTGAAGCTTTCTTT	CSASWRGRVTEAFF
TRBV7-2	TRBD1	TRBJ2-3	.	TGTGCCAGCAGCTTAGACGGACAGGGCACAGATACGCAGTATTTT	CASSLDGQGTDTQYF
TRBV10-3	TRBD2	TRBJ2-3	.	TGTGCCATCAGTGAGCCGGAGAGACTAGCTATGGGAAGCACAGATACGCAGTATTTT	CAISEPERLAMGSTDTQYF
TRBV7-8	.	TRBJ1-2	many	TGTGCCAGCAGCCGAGATAGCCATGGCTACACCTTC	CASSRDSHGYTF
TRBV6-5	.	TRBJ1-3	.	TGTGCCAGCAGTTCCTTCTCCGACCCGGGGGAGGTCATATATTTT	CASSSFSDPGEVIYF
TRBV7-8	.	TRBJ1-1	.	TGTGCCAGCGCGGCCGGGAGGCAAGGTGGAGCTTTCTTT	CASAAGRQGGAFF
TRBV7-9	.	TRBJ2-7	.	TGTGCCAGCAGCCTAACAGGGGAGGATGAGCAGTACTTC	CASSLTGEDEQYF
TRBV23-1	TRBD1	TRBJ2-7	many	TGCGCCAGCATGGGCGGGACAGGGGGGTACTCCTACGAGCAGTACTTC	CASMGGTGGYSYEQYF
TRBV9	TRBD2	TRBJ2-3	.	TGTGCCAGCAGCGTGACTAGCGGGGGGTACACAGATACGCAGTATTTT	CASSVTSGGYTDTQYF
TRBV6-5	.	TRBJ1-2	.	TGTGCCCCCTCGGGGGTATATGGCTACACCTTC	CAPSGVYGYTF
TRBV20-1	.	TRBJ1-1	.	TGCAGTGCTAGTATCCCCGCAGAACACACTGAAGCTTTCTTT	CSASIPAEHTEAFF
TRBV5-1	TRBD1	TRBJ1-1	.	TGCGCCAGCAGCTTGGGTGTAGGGGGCGTCGTGAACACTGAAGCTTTCTTT	CASSLGVGGVVNTEAFF
TRBV19	.	TRBJ1-1	.	TGTGCCAGTAGTATTCGGGATACTCCACTGAAAGCTTTCTTT	CASSIRDTPLKAFF
TRBV19	.	TRBJ2-5	.	TGTGCCAGTAGTATGAGAGGCTACCTGGAGACCCAGTACTTC	CASSMRGYLETQYF
TRBV5-1	TRBD1	TRBJ1-4	.	TGCGCCAGCAGCTTGAATTCACAGGGGGGTGAAAAACTGTTTTTT	CASSLNSQGGEKLFF
TRBV9	TRBD2	TRBJ2-3	.	TGTGCCAGCAGCGTAGCGGGAGGGGCGGGGGCAGATACGCAGTATTTT	CASSVAGGAGADTQYF
TRBV24-1	TRBD1	TRBJ2-5	.	TGTGCCACCAGTGACACCAGGACAGGCGCCTCGGGGACCCAGTACTTC	CATSDTRTGASGTQYF
TRBV6-1	.	TRBJ1-5	once	TGTGCCAGCAGTGAAGGGGAGAACCTCGGCAATCAGCCCCAGCATTTT	CASSEGENLGNQPQHF
TRBV7-8	.	TRBJ1-2	once	TGTGCCAGCAGACCCACAGGGATGAGGGATGGCTACACCTTC	CASRPTGMRDGYTF
TRBV9	TRBD1	TRBJ2-7	.	TGTGCCAGCAGCGTAGGAGGACAGGGGAACCACGAGCAGTACTTC	CASSVGGQGNHEQYF
TRBV6-1	TRBD1	TRBJ1-2	.	TGTGCCAGCAGTGAACCCGGGACAGGGAACTATGGCTACACCTTC	CASSEPGTGNYGYTF
TRBV9	TRBD1	TRBJ1-6	once	TGTGCCAGCAGCACCCGGGGACAGTCCAATTCACCCCTCCACTTT	CASSTRGQSNSPLHF
TRBV5-4	.	TRBJ1-2	.	TGTGCCAGCAGCTTGGCCGCGGGGGCGGACTATGGCTACACCTTC	CASSLAAGADYGYTF
TRBV7-8	.	TRBJ2-2	.	TGTGCCAGCAGCGCAGGGTATGGGGACACCGGGGAGCTGTTTTTT	CASSAGYGDTGELFF
TRBV6-6	.	TRBJ2-1	once	TGTGCCAGCAGTTACCTTCGCGTCGAGAGTCCGTTCTTC	CASSYLRVESPFF
TRBV9	TRBD2	TRBJ2-1	.	TGTGCCAGCAGCGTAGAGGGACTAGCGGGGGGCAATGAGCAGTTCTTC	CASSVEGLAGGNEQFF
TRBV19	TRBD2	TRBJ2-1	.	TGTGCCAGTAGCCGGGAGGGCGGGGAATCCTACAATGAGCAGTTCTTC	CASSREGGESYNEQFF
TRBV5-1	.	TRBJ1-3	once	TGCGCCAGCAGCTTGGACAGGGACGCTGGAAACACCATATATTTT	CASSLDRDAGNTIYF
TRBV12-3/TRBV12-4	.	TRBJ1-5	.	TGTGCCAGCAGTGGACAGCGCCATCAGCCCCAGCATTTT	CASSGQRHQPQHF
TRBV5-8	.	TRBJ1-3	.	TGTGCCAGCAGCTTGGGGGCAGGTAGAACCTCTGGAAACACCATATATTTT	CASSLGAGRTSGNTIYF
TRBV27	TRBD2	TRBJ2-1	.	TGTGCCAGCAGTTCCGGACTAGCGGGAGGATACAATGAGCAGTTCTTC	CASSSGLAGGYNEQFF
TRBV27	TRBD1	TRBJ1-4	.	TGTGCCAGCAGTCCATCGCGGGACAGGACTAATGAAAAACTGTTTTTT	CASSPSRDRTNEKLFF
TRBV7-9	TRBD1	TRBJ1-1	.	TGTGCCAGCAGCCCTAGGACAGGGAAAGAGGCTGAAGCTTTCTTT	CASSPRTGKEAEAFF
TRBV29-1	.	TRBJ2-3	.	TGCAGCGTTGATCTGTCTGGCACAGATACGCAGTATTTT	CSVDLSGTDTQYF
TRBV7-3	.	TRBJ2-6	.	TGTGCCAGCAGCTTAACTCCCTCCTCTGGGGCCAACGTCCTGACTTTC	CASSLTPSSGANVLTF
TRBV19	.	TRBJ2-7	.	TGTGCCAGTAGAGGATTGACGGGAGAGCAGTACTTC	CASRGLTGEQYF
TRBV7-9	TRBD1	TRBJ1-6	.	TGTGCCAGCAGCTTCGGACCGAGACAGGGGCGGATAATTGATTCACCCCTCCACTTT	CASSFGPRQGRIIDSPLHF
TRBV7-9	.	TRBJ2-5	.	TGTGCCAGCAGCTCACCGTCGGGGCAAGAGACCCAGTACTTC	CASSSPSGQETQYF
TRBV9	TRBD1	TRBJ1-2	once	TGTGCCAGCAGCGTAGGGACAGGGAAATCAGGCTACACCTTC	CASSVGTGKSGYTF
TRBV2	TRBD1	TRBJ2-5	.	TGTGCCAGCAGTACGGACAGGGAAGAGACCCAGTACTTC	CASSTDREETQYF
TRBV23-1	TRBD1	TRBJ1-2	.	TGCGCCAGGGGAACTTCGGTGACAGGGGGCGCTTATGGCTACACCTTC	CARGTSVTGGAYGYTF
TRBV4-1	.	TRBJ2-1	.	TGCGCCAGCAGCCAAGAGCAGGTCGGCTACAATGAGCAGTTCTTC	CASSQEQVGYNEQFF
TRBV7-2	TRBD2	TRBJ2-3	.	TGTGCCAGCAGCTTAGAGCGGGGACGAGATACGCAGTATTTT	CASSLERGRDTQYF
TRBV6-5	.	TRBJ1-2	.	TGTGCCAGCACCCAAGGAGGCGGGGCGCCCTTGAGGAACTTC	CASTQGGGAPLRNF
TRBV7-9	TRBD1	TRBJ1-1	.	TGTGCCAGCAGCTTAACTCGGACAGGGGGTACTGAAGCTTTCTTT	CASSLTRTGGTEAFF
TRBV29-1	.	TRBJ1-2	.	TGCAGCGTTGATGCGCTCCGGGGCTATGGCTACACCTTC	CSVDALRGYGYTF
TRBV30	TRBD1	TRBJ2-5	once	TGTGCCTGGAGCACCGGACAGGGCAGTTGGGAGACCCAGTACTTC	CAWSTGQGSWETQYF
TRBV28	.	TRBJ1-5	few	TGTGCCAGCAGTATCGGGAGAAGCAATCAGCCCCAGCATTTT	CASSIGRSNQPQHF
TRBV7-3	TRBD1	TRBJ2-1	.	TGTGCCAGCAGCCAGGGACAGGGGACGTACAATGAGCAGTTCTTC	CASSQGQGTYNEQFF
TRBV4-1	.	TRBJ2-1	few	TGCGCCAGCAGCCAATTTTACGGGACTGGGGTATACAATGAGCAGTTCTTC	CASSQFYGTGVYNEQFF
TRBV29-1	.	TRBJ1-1	.	TGCAGCGTTGTGGTGGCGTCGGGGGGGAGTACTGAAGCTTTCTTT	CSVVVASGGSTEAFF
TRBV19	.	TRBJ2-6	.	TGTGCCAGTACACCTGGGTCAACTAACTCTGGGGCCAACGTCCTGACTTTC	CASTPGSTNSGANVLTF
TRBV30	TRBD1	TRBJ1-5	.	TGTGCCTGGAGCGGGGACAGAAGTAATAGCAATCAGCCCCAGCATTTT	CAWSGDRSNSNQPQHF
TRBV24-1	.	TRBJ1-5	.	TGTGCCACCAGTGATCACCGTACAGGGCAGAATCAGCCCCAGCATTTT	CATSDHRTGQNQPQHF
TRBV2	TRBD1	TRBJ2-2	.	TGTGCCAGCAGACCCGGGACAGGGTTAACCGGGGAGCTGTTTTTT	CASRPGTGLTGELFF
TRBV5-1	.	TRBJ1-5	few	TGCGCCAGCAGCTTGGGGGCCGATGGACCCCAGCATTTT	CASSLGADGPQHF
TRBV15	.	TRBJ1-4	.	TGTGCCACCAGCCCGGGGTTTGAAGGCGAAAAACTGTTTTTT	CATSPGFEGEKLFF